These 28 T cell receptor beta chains share one sample of origin, sequenced in a study of CD8 T cells in Susac syndrome. Random hexamers served to reverse transcribe roughly 0.5 to 1 ug RNA. Each CDR3 protein is one row after TCRdb ran MiXCR on the immunoSEQ multiplex PCR reads. This sample has about 110,000 distinct CDR3 sequences; approximately 93% occur once, and the top ten carry 0.41%. Material: CD8+ T cells from PBMCs. The source is a human donor with Susac syndrome.

This clonotype was recorded at least ten times. The rearrangement joins TRBV7-8 to TRBJ2-3; D might be TRBD1 or TRBD2, each matching 5 bases. The germline V gene encodes CDR1 SGHVS and CDR2 FQNEAQ. CDR3 length: 16 amino acids. V was shortened by 3 bases and J by 1 base, with 14 bases between the two germline ends. This chain's CDR3 is CASSLGELHRTDTQYF. Here the CDR3 DNA reads TGTGCCAGCAGCTTGGGGGAACTACACCGCACAGATACGCAGTATTTT.

The genes are TRBV4-2 and TRBJ2-1; 7 bases line up with TRBD2. The J segment lost 6 bases and the V segment lost 1 base, leaving 0 bases of the junction unmatched. CDR1 LGHNA and CDR2 YNFKEQ come from the germline V gene. The CDR3 runs 13 residues. DNA of the CDR3: TGTGCCAGCAGCCAAGGGACTAGCAATGAGCAGTTCTTC. Protein product: CASSQGTSNEQFF.

This chain joins TRBV15 and TRBJ1-5; 9 bases align to TRBD1. The trim removed 9 bases at V and 5 bases at J, leaving 8 bases unmatched. This CDR3 region has 14 residues. Germline V lookup: CDR1 LNHNV, CDR2 YYDKDF (reference sequence). The CDR3 nucleotides read TGTGCCACGAAGGACAGGGGATCGGATCAGCCCCAGCATTTT. Protein sequence: CATKDRGSDQPQHF.

The chain recombines TRBV20-1 with TRBJ2-1, with 12 bases identical to TRBD2. Germline V CDR1 and CDR2: DFQATT, SNEGSKA (reference sequence). Trimming at V came to 3 bases and at J to 0 bases, leaving 15 bases not matched to a gene. CDR3 length: 20 residues. Here the CDR3 DNA reads TGCAGTGCTAGGGGGTTCCTAGCGGGGGGGCCGCCTAACTCCTACAATGAGCAGTTCTTC. Translated, it gives CSARGFLAGGPPNSYNEQFF.

V gene TRBV9 combines with J gene TRBJ2-1; D might be TRBD1 (6 bases). Looked up from germline, CDR1 is SGDLS and CDR2 is YYNGEE. The CDR3 has 14 amino acids. V lost 0 bases and J 11 bases, leaving 15 bases between the germline ends. The CDR3 spells CASSVATGGGQQFF. The CDR3 region has the DNA TGTGCCAGCAGCGTAGCTACTGGGGGCGGGCAGCAGTTCTTC.

This rearrangement joins TRBV19 to TRBJ2-1; D may match TRBD1 or TRBD2 (5 bases each). The CDR3 consists of 14 residues. Germline V gives CDR1 LNHDA, CDR2 SQIVND (reference sequence). V lost 7 bases and J 2 bases, leaving 12 bases between the germline ends. The CDR3 DNA sequence: TGTGCCAGTACCATAGGGACGCCCTACAATGAGCAGTTCTTC. This sequence encodes CASTIGTPYNEQFF.

The chain recombines TRBV12-3 or TRBV12-4 with TRBJ1-5; D is ambiguous. The CDR3 is 15 amino acids. Trimming removed 7 bases from V and 0 bases from J, with 13 bases in between. The CDR3 nucleotides read TGTGCCAGCACTCGTACAGCGTCTAGCAATCAGCCCCAGCATTTT. This codes for CASTRTASSNQPQHF.

The chain recombines TRBV3-1 with TRBJ1-1; D is unresolved. Trimming cost V 8 bases and J 0 bases, with 7 bases left between them. The CDR3 loop spans 12 amino acids. Germline V CDR1 and CDR2: LGHDT, YNNKEL (reference sequence). In DNA, the CDR3 is TGTGCCAGCGGAAGAGTGAACACTGAAGCTTTCTTT. Residues: CASGRVNTEAFF. Full variable domain (remainder filled in from reference TRBV3-1 and TRBJ1-1): DTAVSQTPKYLVTQMGNDKSIKCEQNLGHDTMYWYKQDSKKFLKIMFSYNNKELIINETVPNRFSPKSPDKAHLNLHINSLELGDSAVYFCASGRVNTEAFFGQGTRLTVV.

This sequence joins TRBV29-1 and TRBJ2-1, with a tentative D call TRBD1 (5 bases). Germline V lookup: CDR1 SQVTM, CDR2 ANQGSEA. The CDR3 runs to 16 residues. V lost 6 bases to trimming and J lost 0 bases, with 18 bases between them. CDR3 in DNA: TGCAGCGTGGACCAGGTAGGGGAAAGCTCCTACAATGAGCAGTTCTTC. Translation gives CSVDQVGESSYNEQFF.

J is TRBJ2-7 and V is TRBV11-1; 7 nucleotides align to TRBD1. CDR3 length equals 15 residues. The V gene's germline CDR1 is SGHAT and CDR2 FQDESV (reference sequence). Trimming cost V 5 bases and J 5 bases; bases outside gene matches: 12. Here the CDR3 DNA reads TGTGCCAGCAGCCCCTACAGGGGTTATAGCGACGAGCAGTACTTC. It specifies CASSPYRGYSDEQYF.

The V call is TRBV29-1, the J call TRBJ2-1; 10 nucleotides match TRBD2. The CDR3 spans 16 residues. Germline V gives CDR1 SQVTM, CDR2 ANQGSEA. After removal of 8 bases from V and 4 bases from J, the junction contained 14 bases not matched to a gene. The CDR3: CSTIPLAGGLYNEQFF. The CDR3 nucleotides read TGCAGCACTATCCCGTTAGCGGGGGGTTTGTACAATGAGCAGTTCTTC.

This chain joins TRBV29-1 and TRBJ1-2; D is uncertain. The V gene lost 1 base and the J gene lost 0 bases, with 9 bases spanning the gap. The CDR3 runs 14 residues. The germline CDR1 and CDR2 sequences are SQVTM and ANQGSEA. DNA of the CDR3: TGCAGCGTTGAAGTTGAGACAACTAACTATGGCTACACCTTC. Protein: CSVEVETTNYGYTF.

This sequence joins TRBV6-5 and TRBJ2-3; D may be TRBD1 (5 bases). The CDR3 has 15 amino acids. Germline-derived CDR1 and CDR2 are MNHEY and SVGAGI. Trimming left V 2 bases short and J 0 bases short, with 9 bases between. In nucleotides, the CDR3 is TGTGCCAGCAGTTACACCAGACAGAGCACAGATACGCAGTATTTT. Translated: CASSYTRQSTDTQYF.

V gene TRBV7-9 combines with J gene TRBJ1-6, with D uncertain. Trimming shortened V by 1 base and J by 11 bases, and 6 bases separated the two germline ends. CDR1 and CDR2 from the germline V gene are SEHNR and FQNEAQ (reference sequence). This CDR3 contains 12 residues. CDR3 residues: CASSLGPTPLHF. Written as DNA, the CDR3 is TGTGCCAGCAGCTTAGGCCCAACACCCCTCCACTTT.

This chain links TRBV9 with TRBJ2-1, with 9 bases aligning to TRBD1. The junction had 10 bases not matched to a gene; V was cut back by 5 bases and J by 10 bases. Germline V CDR1 and CDR2: SGDLS, YYNGEE. CDR3 length: 14 residues. CDR3 bases: TGTGCCAGCAGTCCCCGGGACAGGGTACACGAGCAGTTCTTC. Translating it yields CASSPRDRVHEQFF. Filled out from reference TRBV9 and TRBJ2-1, the complete variable domain reads DSGVTQTPKHLITATGQRVTLRCSPRSGDLSVYWYQQSLDQGLQFLIQYYNGEERAKGNILERFSAQQFPDLHSELNLSSLELGDSALYFCASSPRDRVHEQFFGPGTRLTVL.

The CDR3: CASREDWGSNQPQHF. DNA for the CDR3: TGTGCCAGTAGGGAGGACTGGGGTAGCAATCAGCCCCAGCATTTT. This rearrangement joins TRBV19 to TRBJ1-5; D not resolved. The CDR3 length is 15 residues. Looked up from germline, CDR1 is LNHDA and CDR2 is SQIVND (reference sequence). Trimming removed 6 bases from V and 0 bases from J, with 12 bases in between.

The V call is TRBV10-3, the J call TRBJ1-2; 9 bases align to TRBD1. J lost 7 bases, V lost 6 bases, and 3 bases had no gene match. This CDR3 comprises 12 residues. The V gene's germline CDR1 is ENHRY and CDR2 SYGVKD. This CDR3 reads CAIRGTGPGYTF. CDR3 DNA: TGTGCCATCAGGGGGACAGGGCCTGGCTACACCTTC.

The J gene is TRBJ2-3, the V gene TRBV7-8; D gene unclear. Deletions cut 5 bases from V and 3 bases from J, with 9 bases between. Germline V CDR1 and CDR2: SGHVS, FQNEAQ. The CDR3 sequence is 13 residues long. CDR3 amino acids: CASSPDRTDTQYF. The CDR3 region has the DNA TGTGCCAGCAGCCCTGATCGAACAGATACGCAGTATTTT.

The rearrangement uses TRBV3-1 and TRBJ2-1; possibly TRBD2 for D (6 bases). Germline V gene sequence: CDR1 LGHDT, CDR2 YNNKEL (reference sequence). V lost 0 bases to trimming and J lost 8 bases, with 17 bases between them. The CDR3 length is 16 residues. CDR3 sequence reads: CASSQDQGAGIYEQFF. The CDR3 bases are TGTGCCAGCAGCCAAGATCAAGGCGCGGGGATATATGAGCAGTTCTTC.

V gene TRBV6-6 combines with J gene TRBJ1-6; the D is unclear. Trimming stripped 5 bases from V and 10 bases from J, with 6 bases between. Germline values: CDR1 MNHNY, CDR2 SVGAGI (reference sequence). This CDR3 is 11 amino acids long. CDR3 residues: CASSEGSPLHF. The DNA of the CDR3 is TGTGCCAGCAGTGAGGGATCACCCCTCCACTTT.

The chain joins TRBV19 to TRBJ1-1; unclear D gene. This CDR3 contains 13 residues. V lost 7 bases and J 1 base, leaving 10 bases between the germline ends. Germline V CDR1 and CDR2: LNHDA, SQIVND (reference sequence). The CDR3 region has the DNA TGTGCCAGTAATCGACGGGGGAACACTGAAGCTTTCTTT. It codes for CASNRRGNTEAFF.

The chain joins TRBV4-2 to TRBJ1-4; no firm D call. The CDR3 is 13 amino acids. V was pared by 0 bases and J by 8 bases, with 7 bases between. Germline loops: CDR1 LGHNA, CDR2 YNFKEQ. CDR3 DNA: TGTGCCAGCAGCCAAGATGAAGAAGAAAAACTGTTTTTT. It translates to CASSQDEEEKLFF.

The chain combines TRBV12-3 or TRBV12-4 with TRBJ1-2, with no clear D. Deletions cut 3 bases from V and 8 bases from J, with 13 bases between. The CDR3 consists of 13 residues. The CDR3, as DNA: TGTGCCAGCAGTTTCGCCAGCCCGATGGGCTACACCTTC. It specifies CASSFASPMGYTF.

This chain joins TRBV12-3 or TRBV12-4 and TRBJ1-5, with D maybe TRBD1 (5 bases). The V and J ends lost 2 bases and 4 bases respectively, with 9 bases between them. The CDR3 covers 14 residues. The CDR3 DNA is TGTGCCAGCAGTTTAAAGCCAGGGAATCAGCCCCAGCATTTT. It yields the protein CASSLKPGNQPQHF.

The J gene is TRBJ1-3, the V gene TRBV5-4; D is possibly TRBD1 (5 bases). Germline lookup yields CDR1 SGHNT and CDR2 YYREEE (reference sequence). The CDR3 is made up of 14 amino acids. The V and J ends lost 4 bases and 0 bases respectively, with 8 bases between them. In DNA, the CDR3 is TGTGCCAGCAGCCCCGGGACCTCTGGAAACACCATATATTTT. It is translated as CASSPGTSGNTIYF.

V is TRBV7-2 and J is TRBJ2-1; no firm D call. The germline gives CDR1 SGHTA, CDR2 FQGNSA. V lost 3 bases to trimming and J lost 8 bases, with 11 bases between them. The CDR3 covers 13 residues. The CDR3 sequence is CASSFRQPDEQFF. The CDR3 DNA follows: TGTGCCAGCAGCTTTCGGCAGCCTGATGAGCAGTTCTTC.

The chain employs TRBV29-1 and TRBJ2-1, with 9 bases that match TRBD2. Looked up from germline, CDR1 is SQVTM and CDR2 is ANQGSEA. This CDR3 contains 17 residues. V was clipped by 1 base and J by 0 bases; unmatched bases: 7. CDR3 in DNA: TGCAGCGTTGAAGGGCGGCTAGCGGGGAGCTCCTACAATGAGCAGTTCTTC. Amino acid sequence: CSVEGRLAGSSYNEQFF.

This chain links TRBV20-1 with TRBJ1-6; D gene ambiguous. In germline, CDR1 is DFQATT, CDR2 SNEGSKA (reference sequence). The CDR3 length is 11 residues. Trimming removed 1 base from V and 14 bases from J, with 9 bases in between. CDR3 DNA: TGCAGTGCTAGAGGGGCAGACGCCCTCCACTTT. Its translation is CSARGADALHF.